This T cell receptor beta chain was found in a study of CD8 T cells in Susac syndrome. cDNA came from about 0.46 to 1 ug RNA primed by random hexamers. TCRdb redid the calling of the immunoSEQ multiplex PCR reads with MiXCR, one entry per CDR3 protein. The sample lists a few hundred thousand distinct CDR3 sequences; roughly 94% were seen once. V dropped 1 base and J dropped 1 base, with 4 bases sitting between them. This CDR3 is built from 12 residues. The germline CDR1 and CDR2 sequences are DFQATT and SNEGSKA (reference sequence). The sample consisted of CD4+ T cells from PBMCs. This TCR derives from a human donor with multiple sclerosis. The chain combines TRBV20-1 with TRBJ1-1, with D hard to call. The CDR3 loop reads CSARGPNTEAFF. Written as DNA, the CDR3 is TGCAGTGCTAGAGGTCCGAACACTGAAGCTTTCTTT.